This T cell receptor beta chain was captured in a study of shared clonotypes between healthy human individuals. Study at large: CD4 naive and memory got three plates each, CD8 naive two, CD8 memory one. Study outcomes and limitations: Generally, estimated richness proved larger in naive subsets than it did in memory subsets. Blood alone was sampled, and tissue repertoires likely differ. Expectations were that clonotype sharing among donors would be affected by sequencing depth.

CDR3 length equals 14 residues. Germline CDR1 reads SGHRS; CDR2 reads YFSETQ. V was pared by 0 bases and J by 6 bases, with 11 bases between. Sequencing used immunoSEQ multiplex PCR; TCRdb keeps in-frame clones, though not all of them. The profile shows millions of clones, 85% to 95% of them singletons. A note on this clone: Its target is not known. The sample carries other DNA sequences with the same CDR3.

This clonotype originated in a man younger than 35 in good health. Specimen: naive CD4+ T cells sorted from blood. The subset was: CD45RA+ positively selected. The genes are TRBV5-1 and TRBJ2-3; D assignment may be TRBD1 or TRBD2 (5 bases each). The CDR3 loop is CASSLGAGTDTQYF. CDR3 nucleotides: TGCGCCAGCAGCTTGGGAGCTGGGACCGATACGCAGTATTTT.